A single sample is the source of the 11 T cell receptor beta chains below, sequenced in a study of T cell responses to AZD1222 COVID-19 vaccine. Some clones are missing from TCRdb's copy, which holds only in-frame ones; the method was immunoSEQ multiplex PCR. The sample records approximately 100,000 clones, more than 75% being singletons. The sequencing here drew on peripheral blood, taken on day 0 of AZD1222 vaccination. The receptors stem from an adult in good health.

The V call is TRBV18, the J call TRBJ2-7; maybe TRBD1 (5 bases). Germline V gene lookup returns CDR1 KGHSH and CDR2 LQKENI. Trimming cost V 3 bases and J 3 bases, with 21 bases left between them. This CDR3 is 17 amino acids long. The CDR3 nucleotides read TGTGCCAGCTCACCGACTCTGGGTGTGCAGGGCGTCTACGAGCAGTACTTC. This encodes CASSPTLGVQGVYEQYF. Combining the CDR3 with reference TRBV18 and TRBJ2-7 gives the whole variable domain NAGVMQNPRHLVRRRGQEARLRCSPMKGHSHVYWYRQLPEEGLKFMVYLQKENIIDESGMPKERFSAEFPKEGPSILRIQQVVRGDSAAYFCASSPTLGVQGVYEQYFGPGTRLTVT.

This chain connects TRBV4-1 to TRBJ1-1; D uncertain. There are 11 residues in the CDR3. Germline V CDR1 and CDR2: MGHRA, YSYEKL. The germline V and J ends were trimmed by 1 base and 7 bases, with 4 bases remaining between them. The CDR3 coding sequence is TGCGCCAGCAGCCAAGGTGGTGAAGCTTTCTTT. Amino acids: CASSQGGEAFF.

This chain links TRBV29-1 with TRBJ2-4; possibly TRBD2 for D (7 bases). V gave up 6 bases and J gave up 5 bases, with 11 bases separating them. CDR1 SQVTM and CDR2 ANQGSEA come from the germline V gene. The CDR3 runs 12 residues. The CDR3 spells CSVTGGENIQYF. CDR3 DNA: TGCAGCGTGACGGGGGGCGAAAACATTCAGTACTTC.

V and J are TRBV6-5 and TRBJ1-5; no definite D call. Between the trimmed V and J ends, which lost 10 bases and 6 bases, there was a span of 16 bases. Germline assignment: CDR1 MNHEY and CDR2 SVGAGI. This CDR3 has 13 residues. The CDR3 region has the DNA TGTGCCACCCTTTCCGGGGTAACTCAGCCCCAGCATTTT. Protein sequence: CATLSGVTQPQHF.

The chain recombines TRBV27 with TRBJ2-2, with 10 positions matching TRBD2. Trimming at V came to 4 bases and at J to 4 bases, leaving 6 bases not matched to a gene. Germline CDR1 reads MNHEY; CDR2 reads SMNVEV (reference sequence). This CDR3 has 16 amino acids. The CDR3 here is CASSSGTSAATGELFF. CDR3 DNA: TGTGCCAGCAGTTCCGGGACTAGCGCCGCCACCGGGGAGCTGTTTTTT.

This clone was counted between two and nine times. V usage is TRBV11-2 and J usage is TRBJ1-2; 7 bases agree with TRBD1. This CDR3 region has 14 residues. J was trimmed by 1 base and V by 3 bases; bases with no gene match: 2. The germline V gene encodes CDR1 SGHAT and CDR2 FQNNGV. CDR3 loop: CASSLNRGNYGYTF. In DNA form, the CDR3 reads TGTGCCAGCAGCTTGAACAGGGGTAACTATGGCTACACCTTC. Looking up the rest from reference TRBV11-2 and TRBJ1-2 gives the full variable domain: EAGVAQSPRYKIIEKRQSVAFWCNPISGHATLYWYQQILGQGPKLLIQFQNNGVVDDSQLPKDRFSAERLKGVDSTLKIQPAKLEDSAVYLCASSLNRGNYGYTFGSGTRLTVV.

This clone appeared once. The chain carries TRBV29-1 and TRBJ2-7; D is possibly TRBD2 (6 bases). Germline loops: CDR1 SQVTM, CDR2 ANQGSEA. Between the trimmed V and J ends, which lost 2 bases and 1 base, there was a span of 9 bases. The CDR3 is 13 residues long. Written as DNA, the CDR3 is TGCAGCGTTGAACTGGCGGGGTCCTACGAGCAGTACTTC. Its protein is CSVELAGSYEQYF.

The sample holds a few counts of this clone. The V and J genes are TRBV7-3 and TRBJ2-1; D gene unclear. V was cut by 4 bases and J by 8 bases, with 12 bases left in between. The CDR3 totals 13 residues. Germline V gene data show CDR1 as SGHTA and CDR2 as FQGTGA. CDR3 coding DNA: TGTGCCAGCAGCTCCTCCTATCATGATGAGCAGTTCTTC. Residues: CASSSSYHDEQFF.

The J gene is TRBJ1-5, the V gene TRBV7-2; 9 bases line up with TRBD1. The CDR3 is 16 amino acids. CDR1 is SGHTA, CDR2 FQGNSA, per germline. The junction had 7 bases not matched to a gene; V was cut back by 4 bases and J by 3 bases. The DNA for the CDR3 is TGTGCCAGCAGCTCCCTGACAGGGGGGCACAATCAGCCCCAGCATTTT. Translating it yields CASSSLTGGHNQPQHF.

The genes are TRBV5-1 and TRBJ1-1; D is unresolved. The V end lost 1 base, the J end lost 1 base, and 11 bases lay between the germline ends. This CDR3 spans 15 amino acids. The germline gives CDR1 SGHRS, CDR2 YFSETQ. DNA for the CDR3: TGCGCCAGCAGCTTGCTGCCGGGAGGGAACACTGAAGCTTTCTTT. The encoded protein is CASSLLPGGNTEAFF.

This clone has a single count. The chain links TRBV27 to TRBJ2-2, with 8 bases matching TRBD2. The J segment lost 6 bases and the V segment lost 6 bases, leaving 3 bases of the junction unmatched. CDR1 is MNHEY, CDR2 SMNVEV, per germline (reference sequence). This CDR3 region has 13 residues. The CDR3 protein is CASRRLAPGELFF. As DNA, the CDR3 is TGTGCCAGCAGAAGACTAGCGCCCGGGGAGCTGTTTTTT.